These 32 T cell receptor beta chains were all obtained from the same sample, sequenced in a study of regulatory T cells in long-lasting Graves disease. Arm-PCR of CDR3 regions with iRepertoire HTBI primers generated TCR beta libraries. TCRdb re-called the multiplex PCR reads through MiXCR, storing one row per CDR3 protein. Of a few hundred thousand distinct CDR3 sequences in the sample, roughly 23% are singletons; the top ten hold about an eighth. Time point here: persistent/refractory GD, antithyroid drugs over 5 years with positive TRAb. Extracted RNA from PBMCs served as the source of the TCR library. Sequences were derived from peripheral blood mononuclear cells (PBMCs), sampled when the disease was refractory, from a patient treated with antithyroid drugs. The receptors were sampled from a female donor with Graves disease.

In its sample, this clonotype was seen many times. V is TRBV2 and J is TRBJ2-4; no reliable D call. The germline V gene encodes CDR1 SNHLY and CDR2 FYNNEI. The V end was cut by 4 bases, the J end by 0 bases, with 4 bases between. The CDR3 consists of 13 residues. CDR3 coding DNA: TGTGCCAGCAGTGGCCTAGCCAAAAACATTCAGTACTTC. Protein product: CASSGLAKNIQYF.

This clonotype was found many times. V usage is TRBV7-2 and J usage is TRBJ1-2, with D hard to call. Per the germline V gene, CDR1 is SGHTA and CDR2 is FQGNSA. V was clipped by 7 bases and J by 5 bases, with 17 bases between them. The CDR3 loop spans 14 amino acids. CDR3 in amino acids: CASTGVGPGYGYTF. The CDR3, as DNA: TGTGCCAGCACCGGGGTGGGCCCAGGATATGGCTACACCTTC.

This rearrangement joins TRBV5-6 to TRBJ2-7; a weak D match, TRBD1 (5 bases). The CDR3 has 13 residues. Trimming shortened V by 4 bases and J by 7 bases, and 15 bases separated the two germline ends. Germline CDR1 reads SGHDT; CDR2 reads YYEEEE. The CDR3 nucleotides are TGTGCCAGCAGCCGACAGTCTCAAGGGGAGCAGTACTTC. Encoded protein: CASSRQSQGEQYF.

In its sample, this clonotype was seen a few times. The chain joins TRBV29-1 to TRBJ2-5; D is ambiguous. This CDR3 spans 14 amino acids. Looked up from germline, CDR1 is SQVTM and CDR2 is ANQGSEA. V lost 3 bases and J 5 bases, leaving 16 bases between the germline ends. CDR3 bases: TGCAGCGTTGAGGATTCAGCGATCGGGGAGACCCAGTACTTC. This codes for CSVEDSAIGETQYF.

This clonotype was counted a few times. The chain links TRBV12-3 or TRBV12-4 to TRBJ2-2; no firm D call. CDR3 length: 16 amino acids. V lost 5 bases, J lost 8 bases, and 21 bases lay in between. The CDR3 DNA reads as TGTGCCAGCAGTCATATCGAGTCCCCTTTTCCTGGGGAGCTGTTTTTT. Its protein product is CASSHIESPFPGELFF.

The chain is built from TRBV11-2 and TRBJ1-1; 7 bases fit TRBD1. The V gene's germline CDR1 is SGHAT and CDR2 FQNNGV. Unmatched junction bases numbered 6, after V lost 5 bases and J lost 0 bases. The CDR3 runs to 15 residues. In DNA form, the CDR3 reads TGTGCCAGCAGCCCTTATACAGGGGTGAACACTGAAGCTTTCTTT. Amino acids: CASSPYTGVNTEAFF.

This clonotype showed up just once. The rearrangement links TRBV6-2 or TRBV6-3 to TRBJ1-6; no firm D call. Germline CDR1 MNHEY, CDR2 SVGEGT. The CDR3 length is 13 residues. Trimming shortened V by 5 bases and J by 11 bases, and 13 bases separated the two germline ends. The CDR3 here is CASSDSPIPPLHF. For the CDR3, the DNA is TGTGCCAGCAGTGATAGTCCCATTCCACCCCTCCACTTT.

Many counts were recorded for this clonotype. This chain links TRBV25-1 with TRBJ2-2; D unresolved. This CDR3 has 14 amino acids. V lost 5 bases, J lost 0 bases, and 7 bases lay in between. Germline CDR1 reads MGHDK; CDR2 reads SYGVNS. In nucleotides, the CDR3 is TGTGCCAGCAGTCCGCAGGCGAACACCGGGGAGCTGTTTTTT. Translating it yields CASSPQANTGELFF.

The rearrangement uses TRBV19 and TRBJ1-1; D possibly corresponds to TRBD1 (6 bases). V gave up 3 bases and J gave up 0 bases, with 14 bases separating them. Germline-derived CDR1 and CDR2 are LNHDA and SQIVND (reference sequence). The CDR3 sequence is 16 residues long. The CDR3 protein is CASSIGNRVMNTEAFF. CDR3 sequence (DNA): TGTGCCAGTAGTATTGGTAACAGGGTGATGAACACTGAAGCTTTCTTT.

This clonotype has at least ten counts. The junction departs from the called germline gene at one end, perhaps through a read error. The chain recombines TRBV28 with TRBJ1-1; D gene uncertain. CDR3 length equals 11 residues. CDR1 MDHEN and CDR2 SYDVKM come from the germline V gene. CDR3 sequence reads: CASSLSYRIRF. In DNA, the CDR3 is TGTGCCAGCAGTTTATCTTATAGGATCCGCTTT.

CDR3 in amino acids: CASSRNTGGTAGTEAFF. Written as DNA, the CDR3 is TGTGCCAGCAGCCGGAACACAGGCGGGACAGCCGGCACTGAAGCTTTCTTT. This chain connects TRBV4-2 to TRBJ1-1, with 7 bases that match TRBD1. V was pared by 4 bases and J by 4 bases, with 15 bases of the junction left unmatched. The CDR3 sequence is 17 residues long. Germline CDR1 and CDR2: LGHNA and YNFKEQ.

The V call is TRBV11-2, the J call TRBJ1-3; D gene unclear. The V gene lost 1 base and the J gene lost 6 bases, with 4 bases spanning the gap. The CDR3 covers 12 residues. Germline CDR1 is SGHAT and CDR2 is FQNNGV. CDR3 nucleotides: TGTGCCAGCAGCTTAGGCCAAAACACCATATATTTT. This codes for CASSLGQNTIYF.

This chain uses TRBV25-1 with TRBJ2-2; possibly TRBD2 for D (6 bases). The CDR3 is 17 residues long. CDR1 and CDR2 (germline): MGHDK, SYGVNS. Between the trimmed V and J ends, which lost 4 bases and 6 bases, there was a span of 21 bases. CDR3 protein: CASSGGQRTTAPGELFF. The CDR3 DNA reads as TGTGCCAGCAGTGGGGGTCAGCGGACTACGGCCCCCGGGGAGCTGTTTTTT.

The V gene is TRBV7-3, the J gene TRBJ1-1; D unresolved. This CDR3 has 15 residues. V shed 3 bases and J shed 0 bases, with 11 bases lying between them. Germline CDR1 is SGHTA and CDR2 is FQGTGA. Here the CDR3 reads CASSFSGEMNTEAFF. CDR3 coding DNA: TGTGCCAGCAGCTTCTCTGGGGAGATGAACACTGAAGCTTTCTTT. Combining the CDR3 with reference TRBV7-3 and TRBJ1-1 gives the whole variable domain GAGVSQTPSNKVTEKGKYVELRCDPISGHTALYWYRQSLGQGPEFLIYFQGTGAADDSGLPNDRFFAVRPEGSVSTLKIQRTERGDSAVYLCASSFSGEMNTEAFFGQGTRLTVV.

This chain uses TRBV20-1 with TRBJ2-7; 8 nucleotides match TRBD2. This CDR3 is 13 amino acids long. With V trimmed by 6 bases and J by 4 bases, 8 bases remained unmatched. In germline, CDR1 is DFQATT, CDR2 SNEGSKA (reference sequence). This chain's CDR3 is CSAPGLGGYEQYF. The CDR3 bases are TGCAGTGCCCCGGGACTAGGGGGTTACGAGCAGTACTTC.

This chain links TRBV6-5 with TRBJ2-7, with D tentatively TRBD1 (6 bases). The CDR3 is made up of 16 amino acids. CDR1 is MNHEY, CDR2 SVGAGI, per germline. With 2 bases removed from V and 1 base from J, the gap between germline ends came to 15 bases. The CDR3 is CASSYRGRGTSYEQYF. The CDR3 DNA is TGTGCCAGCAGTTACCGGGGCAGGGGAACTTCCTACGAGCAGTACTTC.

This clonotype was seen many times. The chain combines TRBV28 with TRBJ2-5, with TRBD2 identical over 10 bases. The CDR3 loop spans 17 amino acids. Germline lookup yields CDR1 MDHEN and CDR2 SYDVKM. Losses at the gene ends were 2 bases for V and 0 bases for J; bases not matched to a gene: 6. CDR3 sequence reads: CASSLVLAGTYQETQYF. As DNA, the CDR3 is TGTGCCAGCAGTTTAGTACTAGCGGGGACGTACCAAGAGACCCAGTACTTC.

V and J are TRBV29-1 and TRBJ2-2, with 9 bases aligning to TRBD1. From germline, CDR1 is SQVTM and CDR2 ANQGSEA. CDR3 size: 14 residues. J gave up 6 bases and V 4 bases, and 6 bases lay outside the gene matches. The CDR3, as DNA: TGCAGCGTTGGGCAGACAGGGGGTTCCGGGGAGCTGTTTTTT. It yields the protein CSVGQTGGSGELFF.

The chain joins TRBV6-1 to TRBJ2-7; 9 bases are shared with TRBD2. With 7 bases clipped from V and 1 base from J, the junction kept 8 bases outside the gene matches. Germline V gives CDR1 MNHNS, CDR2 SASEGT. The CDR3 sequence is 15 residues long. The CDR3: CASTYTSGSSYEQYF. Here the CDR3 DNA reads TGTGCCAGCACCTATACTAGCGGGTCTTCCTACGAGCAGTACTTC.

The chain combines TRBV29-1 with TRBJ1-1; 7 positions match TRBD1. J was trimmed by 2 bases and V by 6 bases; bases with no gene match: 6. CDR3 length: 13 amino acids. CDR1 and CDR2 (germline): SQVTM, ANQGSEA. The CDR3 loop is CSVATGSNTEAFF. The CDR3 DNA reads as TGCAGCGTGGCGACAGGGTCCAACACTGAAGCTTTCTTT. Filled out from reference TRBV29-1 and TRBJ1-1, the complete variable domain reads SAVISQKPSRDICQRGTSLTIQCQVDSQVTMMFWYRQQPGQSLTLIATANQGSEATYESGFVIDKFPISRPNLTFSTLTVSNMSPEDSSIYLCSVATGSNTEAFFGQGTRLTVV.

This clonotype appeared a few times. The chain is built from TRBV3-1 and TRBJ2-7; D remains ambiguous. CDR3 size: 13 residues. The ends were cut back, 4 bases at V and 2 bases at J, with 9 bases in the middle. Germline V gene data show CDR1 as LGHDT and CDR2 as YNNKEL (reference sequence). Here the CDR3 DNA reads TGTGCCAGCAGCCTTTCCACACCCTACGAGCAGTACTTC. Translation: CASSLSTPYEQYF.

This clonotype was picked up many times. The chain combines TRBV2 with TRBJ2-7, with no clear D. The V and J ends lost 11 bases and 0 bases respectively, with 14 bases between them. CDR1 SNHLY and CDR2 FYNNEI come from the germline V gene. This CDR3 has 13 amino acids. The CDR3 DNA reads as TGTGCCCTTAAAGGCGGATTCTCCTACGAGCAGTACTTC. Protein product: CALKGGFSYEQYF.

The chain couples TRBV5-4 to TRBJ1-3; D not resolved. The CDR3 has 16 amino acids. Germline-derived CDR1 and CDR2 are SGHNT and YYREEE (reference sequence). V was trimmed by 3 bases and J by 4 bases, leaving 17 bases between them. The CDR3, as DNA: TGTGCCAGCAGCTCGAAGTTCTCTGGTGCGGGAAACACCATATATTTT. Translated: CASSSKFSGAGNTIYF.

The chain combines TRBV7-2 with TRBJ2-5; D is perhaps TRBD2 (6 bases). Between the trimmed V and J ends, which lost 5 bases and 4 bases, there was a span of 26 bases. The CDR3 covers 18 residues. Germline loops: CDR1 SGHTA, CDR2 FQGNSA. The CDR3 protein is CASSPWLQLDYSTETQYF. CDR3 coding DNA: TGTGCCAGCAGCCCTTGGCTCCAGCTGGACTATAGTACAGAGACCCAGTACTTC.

About this clonotype itself: This may come from a read error, since a much larger clone is one base off. V and J are TRBV20-1 and TRBJ1-5; D may be TRBD1 (5 bases). Germline V gene data show CDR1 as DFQATT and CDR2 as SNEGSKA (reference sequence). Trimming pared 7 bases from V and 7 bases from J, leaving 23 bases between. The CDR3 consists of 15 residues. DNA for the CDR3: TGCAGTGTCGCGAGAAGCAGTCAGGGAGACCAGCCCCAGCATTTT. Its protein product is CSVARSSQGDQPQHF.

The CDR3 here is CASSLMHGELFF. In DNA form, the CDR3 reads TGTGCCAGCAGCTTGATGCACGGGGAGCTGTTTTTT. V gene TRBV7-9 combines with J gene TRBJ2-2; D remains unclear. V lost 3 bases to trimming and J lost 7 bases, with 6 bases between them. Per germline, CDR1 SEHNR and CDR2 FQNEAQ (reference sequence). The CDR3 contains 12 residues.

The chain links TRBV24-1 to TRBJ1-2; 10 positions agree with TRBD1. The trim removed 6 bases at V and 3 bases at J, leaving 9 bases unmatched. The V gene's germline CDR1 is KGHDR and CDR2 SFDVKD. The CDR3 length is 16 residues. The CDR3 reads CATSPKGQGLDYGYTF. The CDR3 DNA follows: TGTGCCACCAGTCCAAAGGGACAGGGGCTTGACTATGGCTACACCTTC.

For this clonotype: A much larger clone lies one base from this, so it may be a read error. The chain links TRBV11-2 to TRBJ2-4; the match to TRBD1 covers 10 bases. The CDR3 length is 17 residues. Germline loops: CDR1 SGHAT, CDR2 FQNNGV. The CDR3 sequence is CASSLRQGAMTKNTQYF. Written as DNA, the CDR3 is TGTGCCAGCAGCCTCAGACAGGGGGCGATGACCAAAAACACTCAGTACTTC.

The V gene is TRBV5-1, the J gene TRBJ2-7, with D tentatively TRBD2 (6 bases). The germline gives CDR1 SGHRS, CDR2 YFSETQ. V dropped 7 bases and J dropped 3 bases, with 14 bases sitting between them. This CDR3 contains 13 residues. DNA of the CDR3: TGCGCCAGCGGTCGCGGTAGCGGCTACGAGCAGTACTTC. It is translated as CASGRGSGYEQYF.

CDR3 residues: CASSVDGLNEQFF. In DNA, the CDR3 is TGTGCCAGCAGCGTGGACGGACTCAATGAGCAGTTCTTC. The chain joins TRBV7-2 to TRBJ2-1; D is perhaps TRBD2 (5 bases). The CDR3 is made up of 13 amino acids. The germline V gene has CDR1 SGHTA and CDR2 FQGNSA. The V and J ends lost 5 bases and 6 bases respectively, with 11 bases between them.

The chain couples TRBV28 to TRBJ2-3; 12 bases align to TRBD2. CDR3 length: 15 residues. The germline CDR1 and CDR2 sequences are MDHEN and SYDVKM. Trimming cost V 6 bases and J 4 bases; bases outside gene matches: 5. CDR3 in DNA: TGTGCCAGCAGGACGACTAGCGGGAGTGCAGATACGCAGTATTTT. It yields the protein CASRTTSGSADTQYF.

The chain recombines TRBV29-1 with TRBJ2-3; possibly TRBD1 for D (6 bases). Germline V gene sequence: CDR1 SQVTM, CDR2 ANQGSEA. Trimming took off 5 bases at V and 6 bases at J, with 18 bases between the two ends. This CDR3 is 14 amino acids long. CDR3 protein: CSVSLDSGMDTQYF. The DNA of the CDR3 is TGCAGCGTTTCCCTGGACAGCGGAATGGATACGCAGTATTTT.